This T cell receptor (beta chain) was obtained from a study of metastatic and nonmetastatic thyroid tumors. With 1 base clipped from V and 4 bases from J, the junction kept 3 bases outside the gene matches. The CDR3 covers 14 residues. No patient received treatment before thyroid surgery. From the PCR reads, TCRdb re-called clones with MiXCR. The sample yields about 93,000 clones, roughly 13% seen once. The sample holds many counts of this clone. This receptor was taken from a female donor with papillary thyroid cancer or a benign thyroid nodule (not recorded which). Some clones in this sample may be carry-over from other donors' samples. The material sequenced was blood. V and J are TRBV12-3 or TRBV12-4 and TRBJ2-5; 7 bases map to TRBD2. The CDR3 sequence: CASSLGGGGETQYF. CDR3 bases: TGTGCCAGCAGTTTAGGCGGCGGGGGAGAGACCCAGTACTTC.